Reported below is one TCR beta chain. V gave up 6 bases and J gave up 4 bases, with 15 bases separating them. Per the germline V gene, CDR1 is MDHEN and CDR2 is SYDVKM. The CDR3 runs 14 residues. After constant-region reverse-primer amplification, full-length variable regions underwent semi-nested PCR with Nested Universal Primer A. TCRdb fed the 5' RACE reads into MiXCR, producing one record per CDR3 protein. The sample shows approximately 40,000 distinct CDR3 sequences, about 30% of them seen only once. The memory fraction was CD4+CD45RO+CD25- cells. Sequencing was carried out using tumor-infiltrating memory CD4+ T cells sorted from the breast tumor. Subset defined: memory CD4+ T cells, CD4+CD45RO+CD25-. The sequence was obtained from a female donor with breast cancer. The V call is TRBV28, the J call TRBJ1-2, with D hard to call. The CDR3 spells CASSLDGTIYGYTF. CDR3 sequence (DNA): TGTGCCAGCAGCCTGGACGGCACGATCTATGGCTACACCTTC.